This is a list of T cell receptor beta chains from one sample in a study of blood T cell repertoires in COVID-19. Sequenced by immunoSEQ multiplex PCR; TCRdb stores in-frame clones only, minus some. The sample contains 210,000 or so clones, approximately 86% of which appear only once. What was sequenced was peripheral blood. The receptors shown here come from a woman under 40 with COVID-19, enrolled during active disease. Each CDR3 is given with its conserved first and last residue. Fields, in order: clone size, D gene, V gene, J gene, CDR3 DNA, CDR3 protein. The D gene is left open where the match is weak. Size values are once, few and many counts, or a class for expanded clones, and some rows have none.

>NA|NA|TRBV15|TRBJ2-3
TGTGCCACCCGGGGTATTACAGATACGCAGTATTTT
CATRGITDTQYF
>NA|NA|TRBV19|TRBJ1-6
TGTGCCAGTAGTCCCACGGCCCCCCCGGGTAATTCACCCCTCCACTTT
CASSPTAPPGNSPLHF
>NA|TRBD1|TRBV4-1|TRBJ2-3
TGCGCCAGCAGCCTCGACAGGGAAGATACGCAGTATTTT
CASSLDREDTQYF
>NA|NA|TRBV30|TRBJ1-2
TGTGCCTGGAGGTCTAAAGGGGTCTATGGCTACACCTTC
CAWRSKGVYGYTF
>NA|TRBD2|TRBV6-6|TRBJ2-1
TGTGCCAGCAGGGGACTAGCGGGAGGTGAGCAGTTCTTC
CASRGLAGGEQFF
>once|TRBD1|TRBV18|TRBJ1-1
TGTGCCAGCTTCATGGACAGGCAGAACACTGAAGCTTTCTTT
CASFMDRQNTEAFF
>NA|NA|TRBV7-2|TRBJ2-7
TGTGCCAGCAGCTCCCAACAGGGTTACGAGCAGTACTTC
CASSSQQGYEQYF
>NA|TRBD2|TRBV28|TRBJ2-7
TGTGCCAGTTGGACTAGAAAAATCTACGAGCAGTACTTC
CASWTRKIYEQYF
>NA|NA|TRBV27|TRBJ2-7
TGTGCCAGCAGTCTTTCTCCCTACGAGCAGTACTTC
CASSLSPYEQYF
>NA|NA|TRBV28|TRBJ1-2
TGTGCCAGCAGTTTTGGCAGAATGGTCTATGGCTACACCTTC
CASSFGRMVYGYTF
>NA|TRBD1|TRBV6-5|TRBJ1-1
TGTGCCAGCACCCACAGGGGGCGGAACACTGAAGCTTTCTTT
CASTHRGRNTEAFF
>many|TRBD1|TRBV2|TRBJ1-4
TGTGCCAGCATTGTGGACAGGAATAATGAAAAACTGTTTTTT
CASIVDRNNEKLFF
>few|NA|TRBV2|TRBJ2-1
TGTGCCAGCAGCGTCAGGGGGGCCGAGCAGTTCTTC
CASSVRGAEQFF
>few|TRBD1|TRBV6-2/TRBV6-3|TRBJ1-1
TGTGCCAGCAGTCAGACAGGGGAGGCTTTCTTT
CASSQTGEAFF
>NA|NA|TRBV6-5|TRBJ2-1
TGTGCCAGCGTGAAGACAGGTTACAATGAGCAGTTCTTC
CASVKTGYNEQFF
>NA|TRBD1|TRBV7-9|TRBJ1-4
TGTGCCAGCAGCTCCGGACAGGGAAAGGAAAAACTGTTTTTT
CASSSGQGKEKLFF
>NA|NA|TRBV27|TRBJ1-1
TGTGCCAGCAGTTTGATGGCAGGTAACACTGAAGCTTTCTTT
CASSLMAGNTEAFF
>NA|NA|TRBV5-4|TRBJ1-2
TGTGCCAGCAGCGGAGGGTTGTCTGGCTACACCTTC
CASSGGLSGYTF